Presented here are 14 T cell receptor beta chains from one specimen sequenced in a study of memory CD4+ T cells and cytomegalovirus serostatus. Generated by immunoSEQ multiplex PCR, the TCRdb table keeps only in-frame clones and is missing some. The table includes around 49,000 clones, roughly 80% detected once. Single viable CD3+CD4+CD8-CD45RO+ cells were sorted as the memory CD4+ T cells. The source material was memory CD4+ T cells from blood. All receptors derive from an adult in good health and CMV-seronegative.

The chain recombines TRBV4-1 with TRBJ2-1; D tentatively fits TRBD1 or TRBD2 (5 bases each). Per the germline V gene, CDR1 is MGHRA and CDR2 is YSYEKL. The CDR3 totals 16 residues. Between the trimmed V and J ends, which lost 0 bases and 7 bases, there was a span of 16 bases. The CDR3 DNA reads TGCGCCAGCAGCCAAGAAGGAGGCAACTGGGGGAATGAGCAGTTCTTC. The encoded protein is CASSQEGGNWGNEQFF.

The chain has TRBV30 and TRBJ1-2, with a possible D match to TRBD1 (5 bases). Germline V gives CDR1 GTSNPN, CDR2 SVGIG (reference sequence). The ends were cut back, 5 bases at V and 8 bases at J, with 18 bases in the middle. CDR3 length equals 13 residues. CDR3 sequence reads: CAWGRDRPKGYTF. CDR3 DNA sequence: TGTGCCTGGGGGCGGGACCGGCCTAAAGGCTACACCTTC.

CDR3 residues: CASRIKENQPQHF. In DNA, the CDR3 is TGTGCCAGCAGGATAAAAGAGAATCAGCCCCAGCATTTT. The chain is built from TRBV6-5 and TRBJ1-5; D remains ambiguous. From germline, CDR1 is MNHEY and CDR2 SVGAGI. The CDR3 spans 13 residues. V was pared by 6 bases and J by 4 bases, with 10 bases between.

This chain uses TRBV7-3 with TRBJ1-1; 9 bases are shared with TRBD1. Trimming cost V 2 bases and J 5 bases; bases outside gene matches: 6. CDR3 length equals 15 residues. Germline values: CDR1 SGHTA, CDR2 FQGTGA. In nucleotides, the CDR3 is TGTGCCAGCAGCTTAGGAGACAGGGGGAGGACTGAAGCTTTCTTT. Translating it yields CASSLGDRGRTEAFF.

The chain uses TRBV28 and TRBJ2-2; 10 bases line up with TRBD1. The V gene end was trimmed by 6 bases and the J gene end by 6 bases; junction bases not matched to a gene: 4. The CDR3 is made up of 14 amino acids. CDR1 and CDR2 from the germline V gene are MDHEN and SYDVKM. CDR3 in amino acids: CASRTGGAPGELFF. CDR3 nucleotide sequence: TGTGCCAGCAGGACAGGGGGCGCCCCCGGGGAGCTGTTTTTT.

The rearrangement uses TRBV7-8 and TRBJ1-2; 8 bases line up with TRBD1. The germline V gene encodes CDR1 SGHVS and CDR2 FQNEAQ. Trimming removed 5 bases from V and 6 bases from J; junction bases left unmatched: 14. This CDR3 contains 16 residues. CDR3 coding DNA: TGTGCCAGCAGCCAGACACAGGGGGGAACGGCCCATGGCTACACCTTC. This gives the protein CASSQTQGGTAHGYTF.

The genes are TRBV29-1 and TRBJ2-1, with TRBD2 identical over 7 bases. Germline V gene data show CDR1 as SQVTM and CDR2 as ANQGSEA. V gave up 4 bases and J gave up 4 bases; unmatched junction bases: 4. The length of the CDR3 is 13 residues. The CDR3 nucleotides read TGCAGCGTTGGTACTAGCGTTTACAATGAGCAGTTCTTC. This encodes CSVGTSVYNEQFF.

This chain links TRBV2 with TRBJ2-5; no definite D call. CDR3 length: 13 residues. V lost 1 base and J lost 5, with 8 bases in between. Germline CDR1 SNHLY, CDR2 FYNNEI. The CDR3 region has the DNA TGTGCCAGCAGTGAAGGGTTCAGGGAGACCCAGTACTTC. Its translation is CASSEGFRETQYF. The entire variable domain, with the rest obtained from reference TRBV2 and TRBJ2-5, is as follows: EPEVTQTPSHQVTQMGQEVILRCVPISNHLYFYWYRQILGQKVEFLVSFYNNEISEKSEIFDDQFSVERPDGSNFTLKIRSTKLEDSAMYFCASSEGFRETQYFGPGTRLLVL.

The chain couples TRBV5-4 to TRBJ1-4; D remains unclear. Trimming took off 3 bases at V and 0 bases at J, with 21 bases between the two ends. The CDR3 runs to 19 residues. The germline V gene encodes CDR1 SGHNT and CDR2 YYREEE (reference sequence). The CDR3 DNA sequence: TGTGCCAGCAGCTGGGGTGGTTCTGGGGTTTGGTCAACTAATGAAAAACTGTTTTTT. Its translation is CASSWGGSGVWSTNEKLFF.

J is TRBJ2-2 and V is TRBV27; D is undetermined. In germline, CDR1 is MNHEY, CDR2 SMNVEV (reference sequence). The V and J ends lost 6 bases and 5 bases respectively, with 16 bases between them. The CDR3 runs 15 residues. In DNA form, the CDR3 reads TGTGCCAGCAGGTCCCAATGGGAAGGTACCGGGGAGCTGTTTTTT. Translated: CASRSQWEGTGELFF.

This sequence joins TRBV14 and TRBJ2-7; D tentatively fits TRBD1 or TRBD2 (5 bases each). Germline loops: CDR1 SGHDN, CDR2 FVKESK. V lost 1 base and J 3 bases, leaving 16 bases between the germline ends. The CDR3 length is 16 residues. CDR3 DNA: TGTGCCAGCAGCCAAGGGGACGTGGTGGGTCTCTACGAGCAGTACTTC. Amino acid sequence: CASSQGDVVGLYEQYF.

This rearrangement joins TRBV7-8 to TRBJ1-5; 7 positions match TRBD1. The ends lost 6 bases at V and 8 bases at J; junction bases unmatched: 10. CDR1 SGHVS and CDR2 FQNEAQ come from the germline V gene. This CDR3 spans 14 amino acids. This chain's CDR3 is CASSRDSGTEPQHF. DNA of the CDR3: TGTGCCAGCAGTCGGGACAGTGGCACGGAGCCCCAGCATTTT.

The chain combines TRBV11-3 with TRBJ2-3; TRBD2 matches 7 bases. CDR1 and CDR2 from the germline V gene are SGHNT and YENEEA. The CDR3 sequence is 17 residues long. V was clipped by 4 bases and J by 5 bases; unmatched bases: 15. CDR3 protein: CASSSRLAEIWGDTQYF. In DNA, the CDR3 is TGTGCCAGCAGCTCGAGACTAGCAGAAATATGGGGAGATACGCAGTATTTT.

The chain carries TRBV14 and TRBJ2-7; 7 bases match TRBD1. In germline, CDR1 is SGHDN, CDR2 FVKESK. The trim removed 4 bases at V and 2 bases at J, leaving 8 bases unmatched. The CDR3 consists of 15 residues. The CDR3 DNA reads TGTGCCAGCAGCCCTACCGGGACAGTTGCCTACGAGCAGTACTTC. It codes for CASSPTGTVAYEQYF.